Described below is a single T cell receptor beta chain sequence and its context. Its matching antigen is unknown. Germline values: CDR1 MNHNS, CDR2 SASEGT. The length of the CDR3 is 15 residues. Trimming took 6 bases from V and 2 from J, leaving 16 bases between them. TCRdb independently ran MiXCR on the 5' RACE reads; one entry per CDR3 protein. The table has 230,000 or so distinct CDR3 sequences, 20% to 30% seen once; the top ten hold over 0.55%. The data originate from a study of CD8 T cells in ankylosing spondylitis. General study results and limits: The authors reported significant enrichment of disease-linked clones in matched ankylosing spondylitis synovial fluid.

The genes are TRBV6-1 and TRBJ1-2; weak D call: TRBD1 (5 bases). The sequenced sample consisted of blood, either unsorted or a sorted T cell fraction (not recorded which). This receptor was taken from a male donor with ankylosing spondylitis or in good health (not recorded which). Written as DNA, the CDR3 is TGTGCCAGCAGACATCAGGACATTTGGAACTATGGCTACACCTTC. Protein sequence: CASRHQDIWNYGYTF.